The next 23 T cell receptor beta chains were all read from a single sample in a study of cytomegalovirus exposure and HLA in healthy donors. PCR primers comprised 60 Vbeta and 13 Jbeta primers. The protocol was immunoSEQ multiplex PCR, while the TCRdb copy is restricted to in-frame clones and leaves out a portion. Of roughly 170,000 clones listed, about 80% are singletons. The specimen sequenced was PBMCs. Receptors were obtained from a man aged 25-45 years in good health and CMV-seronegative.

The genes are TRBV30 and TRBJ2-1; 12 bases agree with TRBD2. Looked up from germline, CDR1 is GTSNPN and CDR2 is SVGIG (reference sequence). The trim removed 0 bases at V and 10 bases at J, leaving 10 bases unmatched. The CDR3 has 16 amino acids. CDR3 in DNA: TGTGCCTGGAGTGTCCTAGCGGGGGGGGCGGATATCGAGCAGTTCTTC. Residues: CAWSVLAGGADIEQFF.

CDR3: CASSSQGATNEKLFF. The CDR3 region has the DNA TGTGCCAGCAGCTCTCAGGGGGCAACTAATGAAAAACTGTTTTTT. The V call is TRBV5-4, the J call TRBJ1-4; 7 nucleotides line up with TRBD1. The CDR3 has 15 residues. Unmatched junction bases numbered 2, after V lost 3 bases and J lost 0 bases. From germline, CDR1 is SGHNT and CDR2 YYREEE (reference sequence).

The genes are TRBV9 and TRBJ2-7, with D uncertain. The CDR3 covers 13 residues. Germline V gene sequence: CDR1 SGDLS, CDR2 YYNGEE. V lost 0 bases, J lost 0 bases, and 4 bases lay in between. CDR3 sequence: CASSVELSYEQYF. The CDR3 DNA sequence: TGTGCCAGCAGCGTAGAACTCTCCTACGAGCAGTACTTC.

The chain links TRBV7-2 to TRBJ1-2, with TRBD1 matching over 9 bases. The germline V gene encodes CDR1 SGHTA and CDR2 FQGNSA. V gave up 5 bases and J gave up 7 bases; unmatched junction bases: 17. The CDR3 consists of 17 residues. The CDR3 coding sequence is TGTGCCAGCAGCGAACCCACAACAGGGGGCAGGATTCGTGGCTACACCTTC. This codes for CASSEPTTGGRIRGYTF. The full variable domain, rest sourced from reference TRBV7-2 and TRBJ1-2, is GAGVSQSPSNKVTEKGKDVELRCDPISGHTALYWYRQSLGQGLEFLIYFQGNSAPDKSGLPSDRFSAERTGGSVSTLTIQRTQQEDSAVYLCASSEPTTGGRIRGYTFGSGTRLTVV.

The rearrangement links TRBV5-1 to TRBJ2-2; 12 bases agree with TRBD1. Germline V gene sequence: CDR1 SGHRS, CDR2 YFSETQ. V lost 5 bases to trimming and J lost 7 bases; unmatched junction nucleotides: 9. This CDR3 is built from 16 residues. CDR3 amino acids: CASSRSGQGAIGELFF. The CDR3 bases are TGCGCCAGCAGTCGGTCGGGACAGGGGGCCATCGGGGAGCTGTTTTTT.

This clone was picked up one time. V gene TRBV28 combines with J gene TRBJ1-2, with D unresolved. CDR1 and CDR2 from the germline V gene are MDHEN and SYDVKM. Trimming left V 3 bases short and J 2 bases short, with 10 bases between. CDR3 length equals 14 residues. DNA of the CDR3: TGTGCCAGCAGTTTGGAGGTGTACAACTATGGCTACACCTTC. This encodes CASSLEVYNYGYTF.

J is TRBJ2-7 and V is TRBV27, with D possibly TRBD1 on 6 matching bases. The CDR3 totals 15 residues. Germline CDR1 MNHEY, CDR2 SMNVEV (reference sequence). Trimming cost V 5 bases and J 2 bases, with 16 bases left between them. The CDR3 loop is CASSPRGRSAYEQYF. CDR3 coding DNA: TGTGCCAGCAGTCCCAGGGGCAGGTCGGCCTACGAGCAGTACTTC.

This chain uses TRBV6-5 with TRBJ1-5, with D maybe TRBD1 (6 bases). V was shortened by 5 bases and J by 3 bases, with 14 bases between the two germline ends. Germline V gene sequence: CDR1 MNHEY, CDR2 SVGAGI. The CDR3 is made up of 15 amino acids. CDR3 protein: CASSRRTDPNQPQHF. CDR3 bases: TGTGCCAGCAGTAGACGGACAGACCCCAATCAGCCCCAGCATTTT.

This clone was counted a single time. The rearrangement uses TRBV7-3 and TRBJ2-3, with a possible D match to TRBD1 (5 bases). CDR3 length: 18 residues. V dropped 1 base and J dropped 8 bases, with 25 bases sitting between them. CDR1 SGHTA and CDR2 FQGTGA come from the germline V gene. The CDR3, as DNA: TGTGCCAGCAGCTTAATCCCCGTCGACAGCTTCCTAACTCTTACGCAGTATTTT. Its translation is CASSLIPVDSFLTLTQYF.

This clone was seen a few times. The chain links TRBV4-3 to TRBJ1-1; 8 nucleotides match TRBD1. CDR1 and CDR2 (germline): LGHNA, YSLEER. The length of the CDR3 is 17 residues. The V and J ends lost 3 bases and 4 bases, in that order; junction bases with no gene match: 13. The CDR3 here is CASSQRAQGARGTEAFF. As DNA, the CDR3 is TGCGCCAGCAGCCAGCGGGCCCAGGGGGCAAGGGGCACTGAAGCTTTCTTT.

This clone has only one observation. The V call is TRBV7-2, the J call TRBJ2-7; 7 nucleotides agree with TRBD1. After removal of 2 bases from V and 1 base from J, the junction contained 8 bases not matched to a gene. The germline gives CDR1 SGHTA, CDR2 FQGNSA. The CDR3 spans 16 residues. CDR3 loop: CASSLSEGATSYEQYF. Here the CDR3 DNA reads TGTGCCAGCAGCTTAAGCGAGGGGGCGACATCCTACGAGCAGTACTTC.

This rearrangement joins TRBV7-2 to TRBJ2-5; D might be TRBD2 (6 bases). Germline V gene lookup returns CDR1 SGHTA and CDR2 FQGNSA. The CDR3 is 15 amino acids. V was clipped by 3 bases and J by 1 base, with 12 bases between them. The CDR3 is CASSFKAGIQETQYF. CDR3 DNA: TGTGCCAGCAGCTTTAAGGCGGGAATCCAAGAGACCCAGTACTTC.

This chain uses TRBV6-5 with TRBJ1-3; D call uncertain. Trimming stripped 2 bases from V and 0 bases from J, with 5 bases between. The germline CDR1 and CDR2 sequences are MNHEY and SVGAGI. This CDR3 has 14 amino acids. The CDR3 DNA sequence: TGTGCCAGCAGTTACACAGTCTCTGGAAACACCATATATTTT. This translates into CASSYTVSGNTIYF.

The chain recombines TRBV28 with TRBJ2-7; TRBD1 aligns across 8 bases. The CDR3 consists of 15 residues. V lost 5 bases, J lost 4 bases, and 10 bases stayed unmatched. The germline V gene encodes CDR1 MDHEN and CDR2 SYDVKM. The CDR3 DNA follows: TGTGCCAGCAGTCCTACCGGGACAGGTATTTACGAGCAGTACTTC. It encodes CASSPTGTGIYEQYF.

The V and J genes are TRBV28 and TRBJ2-7, with 10 positions matching TRBD2. In germline, CDR1 is MDHEN, CDR2 SYDVKM. The CDR3 has 15 residues. The junction had 9 bases not matched to a gene; V was cut back by 5 bases and J by 5 bases. The CDR3 region is CASSPLAGVRNEQYF. For the CDR3, the DNA is TGTGCCAGCAGTCCCCTAGCGGGAGTGAGGAACGAGCAGTACTTC.

V gene TRBV6-5 combines with J gene TRBJ2-1; TRBD1 is a possible D gene (5 bases). V lost 6 bases, J lost 7 bases, and 16 bases lay in between. This CDR3 is 14 amino acids long. The germline V gene has CDR1 MNHEY and CDR2 SVGAGI. CDR3 amino acids: CASSPSGRVNEQFF. CDR3 DNA sequence: TGTGCCAGCAGCCCCTCGGGCAGGGTAAATGAGCAGTTCTTC.

The chain has TRBV27 and TRBJ2-5; a weak D match, TRBD2 (5 bases). The CDR3 is 14 amino acids. V was trimmed by 8 bases and J by 4 bases, leaving 17 bases between them. Per germline, CDR1 MNHEY and CDR2 SMNVEV (reference sequence). The CDR3 loop reads CASSAGRSVETQYF. The CDR3 DNA follows: TGTGCCAGCTCGGCGGGCCGTTCCGTAGAGACCCAGTACTTC.

The genes are TRBV30 and TRBJ2-7; D is possibly TRBD2 (5 bases). The CDR3 contains 16 residues. The germline CDR1 and CDR2 sequences are GTSNPN and SVGIG (reference sequence). Trimming took off 0 bases at V and 0 bases at J, with 15 bases between the two ends. The CDR3 nucleotides are TGTGCCTGGAGTGTAGGTGGGTCAGCGGTCTCCTACGAGCAGTACTTC. It translates to CAWSVGGSAVSYEQYF.

The chain combines TRBV5-5 with TRBJ1-1; D gene unclear. Germline-derived CDR1 and CDR2 are SGHKS and YYEKEE (reference sequence). With 1 base removed from V and 3 bases from J, the gap between germline ends came to 7 bases. The CDR3 totals 13 residues. CDR3 bases: TGTGCCAGCAGCTTGTCCAGTGACACTGAAGCTTTCTTT. Translating it yields CASSLSSDTEAFF. Complete variable domain (other parts from reference TRBV5-5 and TRBJ1-1): DAGVTQSPTHLIKTRGQQVTLRCSPISGHKSVSWYQQVLGQGPQFIFQYYEKEERGRGNFPDRFSARQFPNYSSELNVNALLLGDSALYLCASSLSSDTEAFFGQGTRLTVV.

V usage is TRBV10-2 and J usage is TRBJ1-4; 11 nucleotides align to TRBD1. The germline gives CDR1 WSHSY, CDR2 SAAADI. Unmatched junction bases numbered 2, after V lost 2 bases and J lost 3 bases. The CDR3 consists of 16 residues. The CDR3: CASSEGQGAANEKLFF. In DNA, the CDR3 is TGCGCCAGCAGTGAGGGACAGGGGGCAGCTAATGAAAAACTGTTTTTT.

The chain uses TRBV30 and TRBJ2-7, with 10 bases that match TRBD2. J lost 5 bases, V lost 0 bases, and 7 bases had no gene match. The CDR3 has 15 residues. Germline values: CDR1 GTSNPN, CDR2 SVGIG (reference sequence). CDR3 residues: CAWSVQSSGSNEQYF. CDR3 nucleotides: TGTGCCTGGAGTGTACAATCTAGCGGGAGCAACGAGCAGTACTTC.

The chain carries TRBV7-3 and TRBJ2-2; 7 nucleotides match TRBD2. CDR1 is SGHTA, CDR2 FQGTGA, per germline. Trimming cost V 5 bases and J 6 bases; bases outside gene matches: 3. The CDR3 is 13 residues long. The CDR3 nucleotides read TGTGCCAGCAGCCGGGAGGAGGCCGGGGAGCTGTTTTTT. Translating it yields CASSREEAGELFF.

V and J are TRBV10-3 and TRBJ2-2, with D perhaps matching TRBD2 (5 bases). Trimming took 0 bases from V and 3 from J, leaving 11 bases between them. Germline V CDR1 and CDR2: ENHRY, SYGVKD. The CDR3 covers 16 residues. CDR3 loop: CAISESGQDYTGELFF. As DNA, the CDR3 is TGTGCCATCAGTGAGTCTGGGCAGGACTACACCGGGGAGCTGTTTTTT.